Shown below are 10 T cell receptor beta chains from a single sample sequenced in a study of sequential checkpoint blockade in melanoma. Treatment defined: randomized to nivolumab then ipilimumab (arm A) or the reverse (arm B). Only in-frame clones appear in the TCRdb table, and some are missing; sequencing was by immunoSEQ multiplex PCR. Here the sample spans some 10,000 clones, roughly 77% being singletons. The starting material was CD8+ T cells sorted from blood (inferred from file names), obtained from a patient given nivolumab and ipilimumab in sequence. The receptors stem from a human donor with melanoma.

The chain has TRBV9 and TRBJ2-3; D gene uncertain. The CDR3 is made up of 12 amino acids. Per germline, CDR1 SGDLS and CDR2 YYNGEE. V lost 4 bases and J lost 5, with 8 bases in between. For the CDR3, the DNA is TGTGCCAGCAGCAGAGAAAAAGATACGCAGTATTTT. As protein: CASSREKDTQYF.

The chain is built from TRBV9 and TRBJ1-2; TRBD1 matches at 9 bases. V trimming: 3 bases; J trimming: 1 base; junction bases outside the gene matches: 10. CDR1 is SGDLS, CDR2 YYNGEE, per germline. The length of the CDR3 is 17 residues. The CDR3 here is CASSASTGTGINYGYTF. In DNA, the CDR3 is TGTGCCAGCAGCGCCTCCACCGGGACAGGGATTAACTATGGCTACACCTTC.

This clone was observed a handful of times. The chain joins TRBV6-1 to TRBJ2-3; 9 positions match TRBD2. The CDR3 is made up of 16 amino acids. V dropped 3 bases and J dropped 0; count of bases not matched to a gene: 4. Germline values: CDR1 MNHNS, CDR2 SASEGT. The CDR3 region is CASSEASGASTDTQYF. For the CDR3, the DNA is TGTGCCAGCAGTGAGGCTAGCGGGGCCAGCACAGATACGCAGTATTTT.

With respect to this clone: This CDR3 is missing its conserved last phenylalanine or tryptophan, likely due to a read error. This sequence joins TRBV15 and TRBJ2-7; D is perhaps TRBD1 (6 bases). Germline CDR1 reads LNHNV; CDR2 reads YYDKDF (reference sequence). The CDR3 has 14 residues. V was shortened by 1 base and J by 6 bases, with 13 bases between the two germline ends. The CDR3 here is CATSRAEIQGEQYL. The CDR3 DNA sequence: TGTGCCACCAGCAGAGCTGAAATACAGGGCGAGCAGTACCTC.

The chain uses TRBV5-1 and TRBJ1-2; D might be TRBD1 (6 bases). V gave up 6 bases and J gave up 4 bases, with 19 bases separating them. Germline CDR1 and CDR2: SGHRS and YFSETQ. This CDR3 has 15 amino acids. The CDR3 spells CASTTPGHGPYGYTF. The CDR3 DNA sequence: TGCGCCAGCACCACACCGGGACACGGACCCTATGGCTACACCTTC.

The chain recombines TRBV14 with TRBJ2-5, with D perhaps TRBD1 (6 bases). TRBJ2-7 explains the end of the DNA better; the J call may be wrong. From germline, CDR1 is SGHDN and CDR2 FVKESK. The CDR3 covers 13 residues. CDR3 loop: CASSLYRVDEQYF. The DNA for the CDR3 is TGTGCCAGCAGCCTGTACAGGGTCGACGAGCAGTACTTC.

The chain recombines TRBV30 with TRBJ2-3, with 9 bases aligning to TRBD2. Germline values: CDR1 GTSNPN, CDR2 SVGIG (reference sequence). V shed 5 bases and J 5 bases; nucleotides not matched to a gene: 8. The CDR3 extends over 14 amino acids. The CDR3: CAWDLAGEGDTQYF. The CDR3 nucleotides are TGTGCCTGGGACTTAGCGGGAGAAGGAGATACGCAGTATTTT.

V usage is TRBV10-3 and J usage is TRBJ2-5, with 10 positions matching TRBD2. V lost 3 bases and J lost 5; bases outside the gene matches: 12. Per the germline V gene, CDR1 is ENHRY and CDR2 is SYGVKD. There are 17 residues in the CDR3. In nucleotides, the CDR3 is TGTGCCATCAGTGACCCAACGACTAGCGGGCCGGGGGAGACCCAGTACTTC. Translated, it gives CAISDPTTSGPGETQYF.

This chain joins TRBV27 and TRBJ1-2, with 12 bases matching TRBD1. Losses at the gene ends were 4 bases for V and 7 bases for J; bases not matched to a gene: 4. CDR3 length: 14 residues. Germline assignment: CDR1 MNHEY and CDR2 SMNVEV (reference sequence). CDR3 nucleotides: TGTGCCAGCAGTTGGGGACAGGGGGCGCTTGGCTACACCTTC. It is translated as CASSWGQGALGYTF.

The J gene is TRBJ2-2, the V gene TRBV27; D may be TRBD1 (6 bases). Germline loops: CDR1 MNHEY, CDR2 SMNVEV (reference sequence). The V and J ends lost 8 bases and 6 bases respectively, with 16 bases between them. The CDR3 has 14 amino acids. As DNA, the CDR3 is TGTGCCAGCGGTTCACAGGGTTGGGCCGGGGAGCTGTTTTTT. Its protein is CASGSQGWAGELFF.